This T cell receptor (beta chain) was observed in a study of blood T cell repertoires in COVID-19. Method: immunoSEQ multiplex PCR; TCRdb's copy keeps in-frame clones and lacks some. This sample has 140,000 to 150,000 clones, with 85% to 90% found just once. The V end was cut by 0 bases, the J end by 6 bases, with 13 bases between. CDR1 and CDR2 (germline): SGHDT, YYEEEE. The CDR3 runs to 15 residues. Source material: PBMCs or T cells enriched from blood (not recorded which). The chain carries TRBV5-6 and TRBJ1-5; D remains ambiguous. The receptor was derived from a woman in her twenties or thirties with acute COVID-19. CDR3 DNA: TGTGCCAGCAGCTTGGGCCGCTTCCGGGGTCAGCCCCAGCATTTT. Protein sequence: CASSLGRFRGQPQHF.